This T cell receptor beta chain was documented in a study of early T cells in non-severe SARS-CoV-2 infection. Whole-study context: With bulk RNA from unsorted whole blood as input, sequencing yielded unpaired chains.

Unique molecular identifiers were affixed to single, distinct cDNA molecules. TCRdb passed the 5' RACE reads through MiXCR, listing each CDR3 protein once. The sample records some 48,000 distinct CDR3 sequences, 6.2% being singletons. This material consisted of whole blood, taken at baseline. The TCR comes from an adult who was a healthcare worker with PCR-confirmed SARS-CoV-2 infection or an uninfected control (not recorded which).

Written as DNA, the CDR3 is TGTGCCAGCAGTTTTAAGGGGGCGTTTCAAGAGACCCAGTACTTC. Protein sequence: CASSFKGAFQETQYF. The genes are TRBV28 and TRBJ2-5; 7 bases are shared with TRBD1. V gave up 3 bases and J gave up 2 bases; unmatched junction bases: 6. The germline CDR1 and CDR2 sequences are MDHEN and SYDVKM. The CDR3 sequence is 15 residues long.